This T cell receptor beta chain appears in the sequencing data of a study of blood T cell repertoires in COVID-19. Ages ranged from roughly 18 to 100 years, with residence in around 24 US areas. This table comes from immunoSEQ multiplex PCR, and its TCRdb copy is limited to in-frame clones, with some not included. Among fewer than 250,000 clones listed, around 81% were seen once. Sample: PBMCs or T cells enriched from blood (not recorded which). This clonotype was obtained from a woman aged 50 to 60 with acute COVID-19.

CDR3 coding DNA: TGTGCCAGTAGTATACCCAGACAGCCCATGAACACTGAAGCTTTCTTT. It yields the protein CASSIPRQPMNTEAFF. The chain joins TRBV19 to TRBJ1-1; D might be TRBD1 (5 bases). The V gene lost 2 bases and the J gene lost 0 bases, with 13 bases spanning the gap. The germline V gene has CDR1 LNHDA and CDR2 SQIVND (reference sequence). This CDR3 region has 16 residues.